The clone carrying this TCR beta chain was found once. The antigen is not known. The V end was cut by 4 bases, the J end by 4 bases, with 17 bases between. The germline V gene has CDR1 SGHRS and CDR2 YFSETQ. The CDR3 is 15 residues long. Treatment given: oral pan-JAK inhibitor, 5-10 mg twice daily. Following RNA extraction, reverse transcription yielded cDNA that acted as the sequencing template. Clones were read by immunoSEQ multiplex PCR, and TCRdb kept only the in-frame ones, dropping some. The repertoire includes approximately 190,000 clones, 58% of them detected once, and roughly 5.8% sits in the top ten. The data originate from a study of CD8+ T cells in alopecia areata. The study's findings and limits: Lesional tissue from the scalp (especially in alopecia totalis/universalis) showed higher clonality than normal scalp.

This chain connects TRBV5-1 to TRBJ1-1; D is unresolved. The receptor was isolated from a human donor with alopecia areata. This material consisted of CD4+ T cells sorted from blood, taken at week 24, from a patient treated with tofacitinib. CDR3 region: CASSPEARPGTEAFF. In DNA form, the CDR3 reads TGCGCCAGCAGCCCGGAGGCGCGCCCTGGCACTGAAGCTTTCTTT. Based on the CDR3 plus reference TRBV5-1 and TRBJ1-1, the full variable domain is KAGVTQTPRYLIKTRGQQVTLSCSPISGHRSVSWYQQTPGQGLQFLFEYFSETQRNKGNFPGRFSGRQFSNSRSEMNVSTLELGDSALYLCASSPEARPGTEAFFGQGTRLTVV.